A single sample gave rise to the 17 T cell receptor beta chains below, sequenced in a study of cytomegalovirus exposure and HLA in healthy donors. Amplification used 60 Vbeta primers and 13 Jbeta primers. Data came from immunoSEQ multiplex PCR; TCRdb stores just in-frame clones and leaves some out. This table has roughly 180,000 clones, approximately 80% appearing once. Sequencing was done on a sample of PBMCs. The receptors here all came from a woman between 50 and 59 years old in good health and CMV-seropositive.

The chain employs TRBV19 and TRBJ2-1, with TRBD2 matching 8 bases. The CDR3 has 14 residues. Germline V CDR1 and CDR2: LNHDA, SQIVND (reference sequence). After removal of 0 bases from V and 8 bases from J, the junction contained 3 bases not matched to a gene. The CDR3 DNA reads TGTGCCAGTAGTATAGAGGGCGGGAGGTATGAGCAGTTCTTC. This codes for CASSIEGGRYEQFF.

The V gene is TRBV7-3, the J gene TRBJ2-1, with a possible D match to TRBD1 (6 bases). Germline CDR1 is SGHTA and CDR2 is FQGTGA. CDR3 length: 15 residues. The germline V and J ends were trimmed by 3 bases and 4 bases, with 13 bases remaining between them. CDR3 nucleotide sequence: TGTGCCAGCAGCTTCCGGACAGCCCCATACAATGAGCAGTTCTTC. This encodes CASSFRTAPYNEQFF.

The genes are TRBV2 and TRBJ1-2; TRBD1 aligns across 10 bases. CDR3 length: 17 residues. With 3 bases clipped from V and 3 bases from J, the junction kept 10 bases outside the gene matches. Germline CDR1 SNHLY, CDR2 FYNNEI. As DNA, the CDR3 is TGTGCCAGCAGTGATAAGGGACAGGGGAGTAGTCACTATGGCTACACCTTC. It is translated as CASSDKGQGSSHYGYTF.

V and J are TRBV28 and TRBJ1-3; 9 bases are shared with TRBD1. The CDR3 totals 14 residues. Trimming at V came to 4 bases and at J to 10 bases, leaving 8 bases not matched to a gene. The germline V gene encodes CDR1 MDHEN and CDR2 SYDVKM. The CDR3: CASSSMPGQGTIYF. In nucleotides, the CDR3 is TGTGCCAGCAGTTCGATGCCGGGACAGGGAACCATATATTTT.

V usage is TRBV25-1 and J usage is TRBJ1-1; possible D gene TRBD1, 5 bases. CDR1 is MGHDK and CDR2 is SYGVNS in the germline V gene. Trimming took off 6 bases at V and 0 bases at J, with 11 bases between the two ends. The CDR3 runs to 14 residues. The CDR3 region has the DNA TGTGCCAGCAGCCCGGGGGGGATGAACACTGAAGCTTTCTTT. Its protein is CASSPGGMNTEAFF. Looking up the rest from reference TRBV25-1 and TRBJ1-1 gives the full variable domain: EADIYQTPRYLVIGTGKKITLECSQTMGHDKMYWYQQDPGMELHLIHYSYGVNSTEKGDLSSESTVSRIRTEHFPLTLESARPSHTSQYLCASSPGGMNTEAFFGQGTRLTVV.

V gene TRBV18 combines with J gene TRBJ1-4; 7 bases map to TRBD1. This CDR3 spans 15 amino acids. The germline CDR1 and CDR2 sequences are KGHSH and LQKENI. Trimming removed 5 bases from V and 7 bases from J; junction bases left unmatched: 10. CDR3 sequence: CASSTIGGLGEKLFF. The CDR3 DNA follows: TGTGCCAGCTCAACCATAGGGGGCCTGGGTGAAAAACTGTTTTTT. Based on the CDR3 plus reference TRBV18 and TRBJ1-4, the full variable domain is NAGVMQNPRHLVRRRGQEARLRCSPMKGHSHVYWYRQLPEEGLKFMVYLQKENIIDESGMPKERFSAEFPKEGPSILRIQQVVRGDSAAYFCASSTIGGLGEKLFFGSGTQLSVL.

The chain couples TRBV7-6 to TRBJ2-2; 9 bases map to TRBD1. The CDR3 loop spans 15 amino acids. V was clipped by 7 bases and J by 6 bases; unmatched bases: 9. Germline CDR1 SGHVS, CDR2 FNYEAQ. The CDR3 loop reads CASTRGTGLAGELFF. The CDR3 nucleotides read TGTGCCAGCACCAGGGGGACAGGGTTGGCCGGGGAGCTGTTTTTT.

This clone has a single count. The CDR3 DNA follows: TGTGCCAGCAGGGTCGGGGTGGGGAATCAGAACTATGGCTACACCTTC. Translating gives CASRVGVGNQNYGYTF. The chain uses TRBV9 and TRBJ1-2; no firm D call. CDR1 and CDR2 (germline): SGDLS, YYNGEE. The ends were cut back, 5 bases at V and 2 bases at J, with 19 bases in the middle. The CDR3 contains 16 residues.

The chain combines TRBV6-1 with TRBJ1-2, with a possible D match to TRBD1 (6 bases). Trimming removed 6 bases at V and 8 bases at J, with 13 bases between. This CDR3 comprises 12 residues. Germline lookup yields CDR1 MNHNS and CDR2 SASEGT. CDR3 residues: CASSDTDRGYTF. The DNA for the CDR3 is TGTGCCAGCAGCGACACCGACAGGGGCTACACCTTC.

This clone was found once. The chain employs TRBV5-8 and TRBJ2-5, with TRBD2 matching 10 bases. The J call is doubtful: the DNA matches TRBJ2-7 better. CDR1 is SGHTS, CDR2 YDEGEE, per germline. CDR3 length: 17 residues. The CDR3 loop reads CASSFVKSGRAVHEQYF. CDR3 DNA: TGTGCCAGCAGCTTCGTAAAGAGCGGGAGGGCCGTTCACGAGCAGTACTTC.

CDR3 sequence (DNA): TGTGCCACCAGCACCCCACAGGGGCGCGGTGGCGGGGAGCTGTTTTTT. Its translation is CATSTPQGRGGGELFF. The chain couples TRBV15 to TRBJ2-2; 7 positions agree with TRBD1. Germline CDR1 is LNHNV and CDR2 is YYDKDF (reference sequence). The V gene end was trimmed by 4 bases and the J gene end by 7 bases; junction bases not matched to a gene: 12. The CDR3 is 16 amino acids. The full variable domain, with the rest looked up from reference TRBV15 and TRBJ2-2, is DAMVIQNPRYQVTQFGKPVTLSCSQTLNHNVMYWYQQKSSQAPKLLFHYYDKDFNNEADTPDNFQSRRPNTSFCFLDIRSPGLGDTAMYLCATSTPQGRGGGELFFGEGSRLTVL.

The CDR3 sequence is CASSQEGEGLNEQFF. The CDR3 DNA reads TGCGCCAGCAGCCAAGAGGGGGAGGGTCTGAATGAGCAGTTCTTC. V is TRBV4-3 and J is TRBJ2-1; 7 bases are shared with TRBD2. V lost 0 bases to trimming and J lost 7 bases; unmatched junction nucleotides: 6. CDR3 size: 15 residues. Germline V gene lookup returns CDR1 LGHNA and CDR2 YSLEER.

V and J are TRBV12-2 and TRBJ2-1; no check of the table's D call, TRBD2, against the DNA was made. TRBV12-2 is labeled a pseudogene. The CDR3 has 16 residues. For the CDR3, the DNA is TGTGCAAGTCGCTTAGCGCGGACTAGCGGGAAGTTTGAGCAGTTCTTC. This codes for CASRLARTSGKFEQFF.

V gene TRBV28 combines with J gene TRBJ1-5; 7 positions match TRBD1. Losses at the gene ends were 8 bases for V and 0 bases for J; bases not matched to a gene: 4. Germline V lookup: CDR1 MDHEN, CDR2 SYDVKM. The CDR3 covers 14 residues. The CDR3 DNA follows: TGTGCCAGCGGACAGGAATGTAGCAATCAGCCCCAGCATTTT. This translates into CASGQECSNQPQHF.

The chain uses TRBV30 and TRBJ1-4, with 8 nucleotides matching TRBD1. The CDR3 contains 13 residues. Trimming removed 7 bases from V and 4 bases from J; junction bases left unmatched: 5. Per germline, CDR1 GTSNPN and CDR2 SVGIG (reference sequence). DNA of the CDR3: TGTGCCTACTCAGGGGGCTTTAATGAAAAACTGTTTTTT. It encodes CAYSGGFNEKLFF.

The chain recombines TRBV7-2 with TRBJ2-3, with D unclear. CDR1 and CDR2 (germline): SGHTA, FQGNSA. V lost 5 bases and J lost 0, with 3 bases in between. This CDR3 is built from 12 residues. The CDR3 DNA reads TGTGCCAGCAGCCCGAGCACAGATACGCAGTATTTT. Residues: CASSPSTDTQYF.

The chain combines TRBV28 with TRBJ2-2; D may be TRBD2 (6 bases). Trimming cost V 6 bases and J 2 bases, with 16 bases left between them. Germline loops: CDR1 MDHEN, CDR2 SYDVKM. The CDR3 consists of 16 residues. The CDR3 nucleotides are TGTGCCAGCAGCGAATCTGGAGGGCCCAACACCGGGGAGCTGTTTTTT. Amino acids: CASSESGGPNTGELFF.